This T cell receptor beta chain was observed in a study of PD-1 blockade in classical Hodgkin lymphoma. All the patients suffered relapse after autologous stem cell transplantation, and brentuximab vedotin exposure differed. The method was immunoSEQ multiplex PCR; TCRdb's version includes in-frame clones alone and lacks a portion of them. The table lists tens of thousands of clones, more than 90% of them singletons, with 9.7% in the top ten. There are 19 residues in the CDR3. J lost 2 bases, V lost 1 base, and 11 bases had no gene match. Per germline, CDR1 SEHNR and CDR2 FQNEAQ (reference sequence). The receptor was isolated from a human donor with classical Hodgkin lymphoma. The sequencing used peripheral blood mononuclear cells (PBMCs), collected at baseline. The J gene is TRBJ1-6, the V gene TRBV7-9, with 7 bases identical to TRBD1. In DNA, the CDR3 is TGTGCCAGCAGCTTAGTTTGGGCAAAAGGGACAGCCTATAATTCACCCCTCCACTTT. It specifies CASSLVWAKGTAYNSPLHF.